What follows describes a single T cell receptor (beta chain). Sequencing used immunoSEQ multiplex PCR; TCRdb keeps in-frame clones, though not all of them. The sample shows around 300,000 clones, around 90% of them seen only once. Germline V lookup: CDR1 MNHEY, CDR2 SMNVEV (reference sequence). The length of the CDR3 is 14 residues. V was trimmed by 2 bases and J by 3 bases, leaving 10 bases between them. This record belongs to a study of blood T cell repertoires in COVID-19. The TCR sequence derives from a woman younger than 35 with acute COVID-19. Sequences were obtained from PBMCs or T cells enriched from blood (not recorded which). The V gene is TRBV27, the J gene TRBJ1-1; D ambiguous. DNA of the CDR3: TGTGCCAGCAGTTTAACGGGGATGTACACTGAAGCTTTCTTT. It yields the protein CASSLTGMYTEAFF.